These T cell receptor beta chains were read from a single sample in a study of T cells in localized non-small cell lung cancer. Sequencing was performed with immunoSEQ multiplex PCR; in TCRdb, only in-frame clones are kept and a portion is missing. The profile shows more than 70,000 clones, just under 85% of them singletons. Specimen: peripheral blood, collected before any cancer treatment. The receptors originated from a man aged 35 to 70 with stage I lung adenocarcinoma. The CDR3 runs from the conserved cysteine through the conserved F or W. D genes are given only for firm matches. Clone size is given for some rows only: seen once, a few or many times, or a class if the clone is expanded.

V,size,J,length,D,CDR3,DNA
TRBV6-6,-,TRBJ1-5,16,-,CASSYKGSGSNQPQHF,TGTGCCAGCAGTTACAAGGGGTCGGGTAGCAATCAGCCCCAGCATTTT
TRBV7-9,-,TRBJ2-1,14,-,CASSLRQGLSEQFF,TGTGCCAGCAGCTTAAGGCAGGGCCTAAGTGAGCAGTTCTTC
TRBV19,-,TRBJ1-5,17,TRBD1,CASSIRTGGAKEEPQHF,TGTGCCAGTAGTATTCGGACAGGGGGTGCTAAGGAGGAGCCCCAGCATTTT
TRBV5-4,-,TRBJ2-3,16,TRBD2,CASSSGGTSGTDTQYF,TGTGCCAGCAGCTCGGGCGGGACTAGCGGGACAGATACGCAGTATTTT
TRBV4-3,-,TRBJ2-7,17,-,CASSQVLRGKERGEQYF,TGCGCCAGCAGCCAAGTCTTGAGGGGAAAGGAGCGAGGCGAGCAGTACTTC
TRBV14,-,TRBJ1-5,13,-,CASSRQENQPQHF,TGTGCCAGCAGCCGTCAGGAGAATCAGCCCCAGCATTTT
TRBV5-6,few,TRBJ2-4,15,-,CASSPATGSKNIQYF,TGTGCCAGCAGCCCCGCAACAGGGAGCAAAAACATTCAGTACTTC
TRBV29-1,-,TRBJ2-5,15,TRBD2,CSVGRDSGGAETQYF,TGCAGCGTAGGGAGAGATAGCGGGGGGGCAGAGACCCAGTACTTC
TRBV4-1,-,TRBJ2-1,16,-,CASSQAEGRPYNEQFF,TGCGCCAGCAGCCAAGCGGAGGGACGGCCCTACAATGAGCAGTTCTTC
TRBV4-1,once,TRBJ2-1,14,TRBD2,CASSHGLAENEQFF,TGCGCCAGCAGCCATGGCCTAGCGGAGAATGAGCAGTTCTTC
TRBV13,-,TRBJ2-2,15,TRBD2,CASSMLAGETGELFF,TGTGCCAGCAGCATGCTAGCGGGAGAGACCGGGGAGCTGTTTTTT
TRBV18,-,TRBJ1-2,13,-,CASSPPQRGGYTF,TGTGCCAGCTCACCCCCTCAGCGTGGTGGCTACACCTTC
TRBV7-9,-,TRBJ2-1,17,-,CASSPWGGGRSYNEQFF,TGTGCCAGCAGCCCCTGGGGAGGAGGGAGGTCCTACAATGAGCAGTTCTTC
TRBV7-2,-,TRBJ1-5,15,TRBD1,CASSGRQGAAQPQHF,TGTGCCAGCAGCGGTCGACAGGGGGCTGCTCAGCCCCAGCATTTT
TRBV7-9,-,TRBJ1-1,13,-,CASSPYGDHEAFF,TGTGCCAGCAGCCCCTACGGGGATCATGAAGCTTTCTTT
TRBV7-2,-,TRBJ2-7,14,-,CASSELVGSYEQYF,TGTGCCAGCAGCGAGCTTGTGGGATCCTACGAGCAGTACTTC
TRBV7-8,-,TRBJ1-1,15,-,CASSLVAGVGTEAFF,TGTGCCAGCAGCTTAGTCGCGGGGGTGGGGACTGAAGCTTTCTTT
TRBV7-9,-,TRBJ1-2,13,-,CASSLESGYGYTF,TGTGCCAGCAGCCTCGAATCGGGCTATGGCTACACCTTC
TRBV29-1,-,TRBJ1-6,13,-,CSVSTSLDSPLHF,TGCAGCGTCTCGACGAGTTTGGATTCACCCCTCCACTTT
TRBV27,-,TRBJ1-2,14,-,CASSSGQHLYGYTF,TGTGCCAGCAGTTCCGGACAGCATCTCTATGGCTACACCTTC
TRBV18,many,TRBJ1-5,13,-,CASSLENNQPQHF,TGTGCCAGCTCTTTGGAGAACAATCAGCCCCAGCATTTT
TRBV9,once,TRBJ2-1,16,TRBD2,CASSGYSGTSYNEQFF,TGTGCCAGCAGCGGATATAGCGGGACCTCCTACAATGAGCAGTTCTTC
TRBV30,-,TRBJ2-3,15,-,CAWKYWDTSTDTQYF,TGTGCCTGGAAGTATTGGGACACCAGCACAGATACGCAGTATTTT
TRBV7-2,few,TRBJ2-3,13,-,CASSLGTGNTQYF,TGTGCCAGCAGCCTCGGAACGGGGAATACGCAGTATTTT
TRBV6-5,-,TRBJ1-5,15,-,CASSGGTYSNQPQHF,TGTGCCAGCAGTGGAGGGACGTATAGCAATCAGCCCCAGCATTTT
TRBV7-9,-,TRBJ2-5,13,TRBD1,CATSGQVQETQYF,TGTGCCACGAGCGGACAGGTCCAAGAGACCCAGTACTTC
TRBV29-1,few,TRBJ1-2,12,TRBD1,CSVEGTGSGYTF,TGCAGCGTGGAAGGGACAGGGTCTGGCTACACCTTC
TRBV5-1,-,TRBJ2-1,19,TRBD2,CASSLDRIAGRFSYNEQFF,TGCGCCAGCAGCTTGGACCGGATAGCGGGCCGGTTCTCCTACAATGAGCAGTTCTTC
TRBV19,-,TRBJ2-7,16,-,CASSTLTGTENYEQYF,TGTGCCAGTAGTACCCTAACCGGGACGGAAAACTACGAGCAGTACTTC
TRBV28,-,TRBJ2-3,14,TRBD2,CASRAGGPTDTQYF,TGTGCCAGCAGGGCGGGAGGGCCAACAGATACGCAGTATTTT
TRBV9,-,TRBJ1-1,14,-,CASSGMTVNTEAFF,TGTGCCAGCAGCGGCATGACAGTGAACACTGAAGCTTTCTTT
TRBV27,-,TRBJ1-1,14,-,CASSLRPGRTEAFF,TGTGCCAGCAGTTTAAGGCCAGGGAGAACTGAAGCTTTCTTT
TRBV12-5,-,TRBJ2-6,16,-,CAVDLAKTSGANVLTF,TGTGCTGTCGACTTGGCTAAAACCTCTGGGGCCAACGTCCTGACTTTC
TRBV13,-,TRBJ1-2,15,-,CASSSRRDGIYGYTF,TGTGCCAGCAGCTCGCGACGGGACGGAATCTATGGCTACACCTTC
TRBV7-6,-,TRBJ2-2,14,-,CASSLGANTGELFF,TGTGCCAGCAGCTTGGGGGCAAACACCGGGGAGCTGTTTTTT
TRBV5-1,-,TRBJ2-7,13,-,CASSLYQGYEQYF,TGCGCCAGCAGCTTATATCAGGGGTACGAGCAGTACTTC
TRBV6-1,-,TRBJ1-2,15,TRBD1,CASSLGDSLNYGYTF,TGTGCCAGCAGTCTAGGGGACAGTCTAAACTATGGCTACACCTTC
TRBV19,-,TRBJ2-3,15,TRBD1,CGSGTGRIGTDTQYF,TGTGGCTCAGGGACAGGGCGAATTGGCACAGATACGCAGTATTTT
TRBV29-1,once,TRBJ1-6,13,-,CSVETGIGSPLHF,TGCAGCGTTGAAACAGGGATTGGTTCACCCCTCCACTTT
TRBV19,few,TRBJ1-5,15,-,CASSIAWVRDQPQHF,TGTGCCAGTAGTATAGCTTGGGTGAGGGATCAGCCCCAGCATTTT
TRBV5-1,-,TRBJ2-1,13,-,CASVGLGANEQFF,TGCGCCAGCGTGGGCTTAGGCGCCAATGAGCAGTTCTTC
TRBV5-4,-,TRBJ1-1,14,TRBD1,CASSADRANTEAFF,TGTGCCAGCAGCGCCGACAGGGCGAACACTGAAGCTTTCTTT
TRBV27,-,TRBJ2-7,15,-,CASSLWARQDYEQYF,TGTGCCAGCAGTTTATGGGCCCGCCAGGACTACGAGCAGTACTTC
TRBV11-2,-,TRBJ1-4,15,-,CASSLTGSANEKLFF,TGTGCCAGCAGCCTCACTGGGTCGGCTAATGAAAAACTGTTTTTT
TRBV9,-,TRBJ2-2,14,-,CASSVGLAGGELFF,TGTGCCAGCAGCGTAGGGCTAGCTGGCGGGGAGCTGTTTTTT
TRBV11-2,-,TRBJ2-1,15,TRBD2,CASSFIRGGGQEQFF,TGTGCCAGCAGCTTTATACGCGGGGGGGGACAGGAGCAGTTCTTC
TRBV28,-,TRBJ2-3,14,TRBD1,CASKGTEDTDTQYF,TGTGCCAGCAAGGGGACAGAAGACACAGATACGCAGTATTTT
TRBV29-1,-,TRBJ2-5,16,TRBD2,CSVVGGVSGSWETQYF,TGCAGCGTTGTTGGTGGGGTTAGCGGGAGTTGGGAGACCCAGTACTTC
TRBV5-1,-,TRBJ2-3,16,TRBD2,CASRSGGVSGTDTQYF,TGCGCCAGCAGGTCGGGAGGGGTATCTGGGACAGATACGCAGTATTTT
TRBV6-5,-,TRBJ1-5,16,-,CASSYKSRARVRPQHF,TGTGCCAGCAGTTACAAGAGTAGGGCGAGGGTTCGGCCCCAGCATTTT
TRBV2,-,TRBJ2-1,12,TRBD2,CAGGGHRNEQFF,TGTGCCGGCGGGGGGCACAGAAATGAGCAGTTCTTC
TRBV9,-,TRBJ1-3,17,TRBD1,CASSPRTGTGDRNTIYF,TGTGCCAGCAGCCCAAGAACCGGGACAGGGGATAGAAACACCATATATTTT
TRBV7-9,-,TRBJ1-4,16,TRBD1,CASSQLGTAYNEKLFF,TGTGCCAGCAGCCAACTCGGGACAGCTTATAATGAAAAACTGTTTTTT
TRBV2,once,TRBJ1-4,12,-,CASSVRTEKLFF,TGTGCCAGCAGTGTAAGAACTGAAAAACTGTTTTTT